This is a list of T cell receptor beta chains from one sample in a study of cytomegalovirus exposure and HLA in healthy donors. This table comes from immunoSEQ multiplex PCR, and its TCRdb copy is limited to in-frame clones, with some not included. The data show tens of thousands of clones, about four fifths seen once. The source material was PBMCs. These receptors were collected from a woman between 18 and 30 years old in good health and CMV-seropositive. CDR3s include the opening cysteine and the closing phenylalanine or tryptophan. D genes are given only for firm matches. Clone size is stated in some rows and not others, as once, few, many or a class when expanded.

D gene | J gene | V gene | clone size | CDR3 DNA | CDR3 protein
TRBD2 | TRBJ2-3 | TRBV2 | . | TGTGCCAAGGGACTAGCGTGGGATACGCAGTATTTT | CAKGLAWDTQYF
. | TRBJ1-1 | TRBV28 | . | TGTGCCAGCAACATACCGCAACAGGCCCATAACACTGAAGCTTTCTTT | CASNIPQQAHNTEAFF
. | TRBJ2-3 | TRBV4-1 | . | TGCGCCAGCAGCCAAGAGGTCCTAAGCACAGATACGCAGTATTTT | CASSQEVLSTDTQYF
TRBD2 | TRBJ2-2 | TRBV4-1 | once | TGCGCCAGCAGCCGCACACTGACTAGCGGAGGAAACACCGGGGAGCTGTTTTTT | CASSRTLTSGGNTGELFF
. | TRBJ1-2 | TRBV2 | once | TGTGCCAGCAGTGAAACAGGGAGCGGCTACACCTTC | CASSETGSGYTF
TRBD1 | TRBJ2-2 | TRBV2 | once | TGTGCCAGCAGCGTAGACAGGGGACCCACCGGGGAGCTGTTTTTT | CASSVDRGPTGELFF
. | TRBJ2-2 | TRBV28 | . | TGTGCCAGCAGTCAGCCCCGGGACTTTATCGGGGAGCTGTTTTTT | CASSQPRDFIGELFF
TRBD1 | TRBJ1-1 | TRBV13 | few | TGTGCCAGCAGAACTGCCGGGACAGAGAAAGAAGCTTTCTTT | CASRTAGTEKEAFF
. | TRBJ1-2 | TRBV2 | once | TGTGCCAGCAGTGGGAAAACAGACCTCACCCTGACATATGGCTACACCTTC | CASSGKTDLTLTYGYTF
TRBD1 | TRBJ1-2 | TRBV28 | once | TGTGCCAGCAGTTTTGGATCCATGGGACAGGGAGGGGGCTACACCTTC | CASSFGSMGQGGGYTF
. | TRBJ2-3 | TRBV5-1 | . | TGCGCCAGCAGCTTGGTCTCGGATACGCAGTATTTT | CASSLVSDTQYF
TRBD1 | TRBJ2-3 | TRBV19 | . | TGTGCCAGTAGGGACAGGGGGGCGATAGGGGATACGCAGTATTTT | CASRDRGAIGDTQYF
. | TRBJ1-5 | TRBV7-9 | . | TGTGCCAGCAGCTCCCAAGCGGTCAATCAGCCCCAGCATTTT | CASSSQAVNQPQHF
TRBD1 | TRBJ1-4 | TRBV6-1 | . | TGTGCCAGCAGTGAAGGACAGGGGCTATTTAATGAAAAACTGTTTTTT | CASSEGQGLFNEKLFF
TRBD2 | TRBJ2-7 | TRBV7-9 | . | TGTGCCAGCAGCGAGCGGGGGGACACCCGCCGGTACTTC | CASSERGDTRRYF
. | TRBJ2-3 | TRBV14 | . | TGTGCCAGCAGACATTCAGGAGATACGCAGTATTTT | CASRHSGDTQYF
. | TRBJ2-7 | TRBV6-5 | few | TGTGCCAGCAGTTACCGACAAAGCCCATTGTTCTTC | CASSYRQSPLFF
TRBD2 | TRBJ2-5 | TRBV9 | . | TGTGCCAGCAGCGTAGCTGCTAGCGGGGGAGCGGAAGCAGAGACCCAGTACTTC | CASSVAASGGAEAETQYF
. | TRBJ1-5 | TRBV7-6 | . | TGTGCCAGCAGCTTAGACCAGGGCAATCAGCCCCAGCATTTT | CASSLDQGNQPQHF
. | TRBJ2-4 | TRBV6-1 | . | TGTGCCAGCAGTGAACGGGTGAACATTCAGTACTTC | CASSERVNIQYF
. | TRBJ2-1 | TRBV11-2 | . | TGTGCCAGCAGCTTAGCGTCGGGGAGGAATGAGCAGTTCTTC | CASSLASGRNEQFF
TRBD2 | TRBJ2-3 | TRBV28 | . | TGTGCCAGCAGTTTAAGCGAGCGGGGGGGCGCAGATACGCAGTATTTT | CASSLSERGGADTQYF
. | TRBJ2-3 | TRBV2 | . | TGTGCCAGCAGTGAAGCGCGAGACAGGTCCACAGATACGCAGTATTTT | CASSEARDRSTDTQYF
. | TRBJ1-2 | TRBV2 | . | TGTGCCAGCAGTCAAACAGGGCTCTATGGCTACACCTTC | CASSQTGLYGYTF
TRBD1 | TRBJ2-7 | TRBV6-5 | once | TGTGCCAGCAGTCCGGACAGGGGGCTCCACGAGCAGTACTTC | CASSPDRGLHEQYF
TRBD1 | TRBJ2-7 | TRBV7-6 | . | TGTGCCAGCAGCCCTAATCCCGGGACAGGGGCCTTTGAGCAGTACTTC | CASSPNPGTGAFEQYF
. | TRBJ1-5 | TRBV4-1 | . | TGCGCCAGCAGCCAAGTCCCAGGGGATCAGCCCCAGCATTTT | CASSQVPGDQPQHF
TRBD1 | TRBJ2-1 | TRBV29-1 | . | TGCAGCGTCGCAGGGGGCGAATGGTCCTTAGGGTTCTTC | CSVAGGEWSLGFF
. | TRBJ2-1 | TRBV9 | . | TGTGCCAGCAGCGTAGTCGGAGGTGGGAATGAGCAGTTCTTC | CASSVVGGGNEQFF
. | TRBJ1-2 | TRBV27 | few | TGTGCCAGCAGCACCCCTGACAGTAACTATGGCTACACCTTC | CASSTPDSNYGYTF
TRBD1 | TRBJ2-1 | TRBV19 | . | TGTGCCAGTAGCAAAGACAGGGGCTTATACAATGAGCAGTTCTTC | CASSKDRGLYNEQFF
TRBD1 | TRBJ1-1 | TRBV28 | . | TGTGCCAGCAGTTTCCGCGGACAGGTAGGAACTGAAGCTTTCTTT | CASSFRGQVGTEAFF
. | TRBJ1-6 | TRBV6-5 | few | TGTGCCAGCAGTCAGACAGTGGATCGGTCACCCCTCCACTTT | CASSQTVDRSPLHF
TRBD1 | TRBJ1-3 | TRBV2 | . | TGTGCCAGCAGTGGGTCCCGGGACAGTTCCACCTTAACTGGAAACACCATATATTTT | CASSGSRDSSTLTGNTIYF
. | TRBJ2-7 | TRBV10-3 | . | TGTGCCATCAGGCAAGGGGGGGTGTCCTACGAGCAGTACTTC | CAIRQGGVSYEQYF
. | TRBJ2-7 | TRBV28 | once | TGTGCCAGCAGTTATAGACAGAAAGACTACGAGCAGTACTTC | CASSYRQKDYEQYF